Following are 25 T cell receptor beta chains from one sample sequenced in a study of cytomegalovirus exposure and HLA in healthy donors. The PCR used 60 Vbeta and 13 Jbeta primers. TCRdb's table, derived via immunoSEQ multiplex PCR, lists solely in-frame clones and lacks some. The sample lists about 160,000 clones; 70% to 80% were seen once. Sequencing was carried out using PBMCs. These receptors all come from a man in his late teens or twenties in good health and CMV-seropositive.

Note on this clone: An end of the junction does not agree with germline; a read error may underlie this. The chain links TRBV7-9 to TRBJ1-2; TRBD1 is a possible D gene (6 bases). This CDR3 is 12 amino acids long. The germline V gene encodes CDR1 SEHNR and CDR2 FQNEAQ (reference sequence). CDR3 nucleotide sequence: TGTTCCAGCAGCACCCAAGGACAGTCGTACACCTTC. Its translation: CSSSTQGQSYTF.

The V call is TRBV4-1, the J call TRBJ1-5; TRBD1 is a possible D gene (5 bases). Trimming removed 0 bases from V and 3 bases from J, with 9 bases in between. This CDR3 comprises 15 residues. Germline V gene lookup returns CDR1 MGHRA and CDR2 YSYEKL. CDR3 in DNA: TGCGCCAGCAGCCAAGATGTCAGGGTCAATCAGCCCCAGCATTTT. This codes for CASSQDVRVNQPQHF.

This clone occurred once. Within the sample, other DNA sequences also encode this same CDR3. The gene calls are TRBV28 and TRBJ2-1; 7 nucleotides align to TRBD1. V dropped 3 bases and J dropped 13; count of bases not matched to a gene: 6. The CDR3 loop spans 12 amino acids. Per the germline V gene, CDR1 is MDHEN and CDR2 is SYDVKM. Here the CDR3 reads CASSLRTGEQFF. The CDR3, as DNA: TGTGCCAGCAGTTTGAGGACAGGTGAACAGTTCTTC.

The chain links TRBV10-1 to TRBJ2-7; 7 bases are a match to TRBD1. Looked up from germline, CDR1 is WNHNN and CDR2 is SYGVQD (reference sequence). J gave up 3 bases and V 0 bases, and 2 bases lay outside the gene matches. The CDR3 sequence is 14 residues long. The CDR3 protein is CASSESGTDYEQYF. CDR3 in DNA: TGCGCCAGCAGTGAGTCTGGGACAGACTACGAGCAGTACTTC.

This clone was detected a few times. The CDR3 spells CASSFKGAGGYTF. The CDR3 bases are TGTGCCAGCAGCTTTAAGGGGGCGGGGGGCTACACCTTC. The chain couples TRBV7-2 to TRBJ1-2; 7 nucleotides match TRBD1. After removal of 3 bases from V and 8 bases from J, the junction contained 6 bases not matched to a gene. CDR1 is SGHTA and CDR2 is FQGNSA in the germline V gene. There are 13 residues in the CDR3.

The chain employs TRBV7-6 and TRBJ1-5; D is unclear. From germline, CDR1 is SGHVS and CDR2 FNYEAQ. The CDR3 spans 13 residues. The V gene lost 5 bases and the J gene lost 0 bases, with 5 bases spanning the gap. CDR3 in DNA: TGTGCCAGCAGCCTAAATAGCAATCAGCCCCAGCATTTT. Translated: CASSLNSNQPQHF.

The gene calls are TRBV10-3 and TRBJ2-1, with D possibly being TRBD2 (5 bases). This CDR3 is built from 15 residues. V was pared by 3 bases and J by 2 bases, with 11 bases between. The germline V gene encodes CDR1 ENHRY and CDR2 SYGVKD. CDR3 amino acids: CAISDYSEPYNEQFF. The CDR3 DNA sequence: TGTGCCATCAGTGATTATAGCGAGCCCTACAATGAGCAGTTCTTC.

A few counts support this clone. This chain uses TRBV25-1 with TRBJ2-7; 8 nucleotides line up with TRBD1. V was pared by 6 bases and J by 5 bases, with 6 bases of the junction left unmatched. This CDR3 contains 13 residues. CDR1 and CDR2 from the germline V gene are MGHDK and SYGVNS. CDR3 region: CASREDRAHEQYF. CDR3 nucleotide sequence: TGTGCCAGCAGGGAGGACAGGGCCCACGAGCAGTACTTC.

The chain combines TRBV7-9 with TRBJ1-2; D is possibly TRBD1 (6 bases). Trimming cost V 2 bases and J 5 bases, with 9 bases left between them. The CDR3 extends over 13 amino acids. Germline CDR1 is SEHNR and CDR2 is FQNEAQ (reference sequence). CDR3 coding DNA: TGTGCCAGCAGCTTACGGACAGATTATGGCTACACCTTC. This encodes CASSLRTDYGYTF.

This clone was recorded a few times. The chain uses TRBV10-1 and TRBJ2-5; a weak D match, TRBD2 (5 bases). This CDR3 is built from 13 residues. Germline V gene lookup returns CDR1 WNHNN and CDR2 SYGVQD (reference sequence). V was clipped by 3 bases and J by 7 bases, with 12 bases between them. The CDR3 DNA reads TGCGCCAGCAGTGAACTAGAATTGGGGACCCAGTACTTC. It encodes CASSELELGTQYF.

The gene calls are TRBV6-1 and TRBJ1-1; TRBD1 aligns across 12 bases. CDR1 MNHNS and CDR2 SASEGT come from the germline V gene. V was pared by 4 bases and J by 1 base, with 7 bases of the junction left unmatched. The CDR3 contains 17 residues. The CDR3 nucleotides are TGTGCCAGCAGTGTAGGGACAGGGGGCGTATCGAACACTGAAGCTTTCTTT. Its translation is CASSVGTGGVSNTEAFF.

V gene TRBV5-1 combines with J gene TRBJ2-7; D remains unclear. CDR1 is SGHRS and CDR2 is YFSETQ in the germline V gene. The CDR3 sequence is 12 residues long. Trimming removed 0 bases from V and 3 bases from J, with 4 bases in between. This chain's CDR3 is CASSLGGYEQYF. The CDR3, as DNA: TGCGCCAGCAGCTTGGGCGGCTACGAGCAGTACTTC.

The chain couples TRBV28 to TRBJ2-5, with D uncertain. This CDR3 is 11 amino acids long. V gave up 4 bases and J gave up 11 bases, with 11 bases separating them. The germline V gene encodes CDR1 MDHEN and CDR2 SYDVKM. The CDR3 sequence is CASSSRGEQYF. CDR3 nucleotides: TGTGCCAGCAGTTCCAGAGGTGAGCAGTACTTC.

This chain joins TRBV7-2 and TRBJ2-1; D unresolved. V was pared by 5 bases and J by 12 bases, with 14 bases between. CDR1 is SGHTA, CDR2 FQGNSA, per germline. The CDR3 spans 12 residues. The CDR3: CASSHPRGPQFF. The CDR3 nucleotides are TGTGCCAGCAGCCACCCCCGAGGCCCGCAGTTCTTC.

This rearrangement joins TRBV7-9 to TRBJ2-1; 8 nucleotides agree with TRBD2. CDR3 length: 15 residues. V was pared by 5 bases and J by 1 base, with 4 bases of the junction left unmatched. Germline V gives CDR1 SEHNR, CDR2 FQNEAQ (reference sequence). The CDR3 coding sequence is TGTGCCAGCAGCAAGGGACTAGGGTCCTACAATGAGCAGTTCTTC. This sequence encodes CASSKGLGSYNEQFF.

The rearrangement links TRBV16 to TRBJ1-1; TRBD1 matches at 8 bases. V shed 2 bases, J shed 4 bases, and the junction held 3 bases outside the gene matches. CDR3 length: 14 residues. Germline V CDR1 and CDR2: KGHSY, FQNENV. DNA of the CDR3: TGTGCCAGCAGCCAACGGACAGGGACCACTGAAGCTTTCTTT. Its protein is CASSQRTGTTEAFF.

The V gene is TRBV30, the J gene TRBJ1-4; unclear D gene. CDR3 length: 14 amino acids. Germline-derived CDR1 and CDR2 are GTSNPN and SVGIG (reference sequence). Trimming shortened V by 3 bases and J by 7 bases, and 15 bases separated the two germline ends. CDR3 sequence: CAWSGGRWGEKLFF. In DNA form, the CDR3 reads TGTGCCTGGAGCGGCGGGCGCTGGGGTGAAAAACTGTTTTTT. Full variable domain (rest looked up from reference TRBV30 and TRBJ1-4): SQTIHQWPATLVQPVGSPLSLECTVEGTSNPNLYWYRQAAGRGLQLLFYSVGIGQISSEVPQNLSASRPQDRQFILSSKKLLLSDSGFYLCAWSGGRWGEKLFFGSGTQLSVL.

The J gene is TRBJ1-1, the V gene TRBV25-1, with 8 bases lining up with TRBD1. This CDR3 contains 14 residues. The V and J ends lost 10 bases and 1 base, in that order; junction bases with no gene match: 8. CDR1 MGHDK and CDR2 SYGVNS come from the germline V gene. The CDR3 DNA reads as TGTGCCACCGAACAACAGGGGGGGAACACTGAAGCTTTCTTT. Its translation: CATEQQGGNTEAFF. Full variable domain (rest looked up from reference TRBV25-1 and TRBJ1-1): EADIYQTPRYLVIGTGKKITLECSQTMGHDKMYWYQQDPGMELHLIHYSYGVNSTEKGDLSSESTVSRIRTEHFPLTLESARPSHTSQYLCATEQQGGNTEAFFGQGTRLTVV.

V gene TRBV4-2 combines with J gene TRBJ2-5, with TRBD2 matching over 8 bases. The CDR3 length is 17 residues. The junction had 10 bases not matched to a gene; V was cut back by 3 bases and J by 1 base. CDR1 LGHNA and CDR2 YNFKEQ come from the germline V gene. As DNA, the CDR3 is TGTGCCAGCAGCCATCTAACCCGGACTAGCCCCCAAGAGACCCAGTACTTC. This codes for CASSHLTRTSPQETQYF.

This clone came up once. This chain connects TRBV30 to TRBJ1-2, with a tentative D call TRBD1 (5 bases). Germline-derived CDR1 and CDR2 are GTSNPN and SVGIG (reference sequence). There are 14 residues in the CDR3. V was clipped by 0 bases and J by 4 bases, with 12 bases between them. Here the CDR3 reads CAWSVSSRAYGYTF. DNA of the CDR3: TGTGCCTGGAGTGTAAGTTCCAGGGCCTATGGCTACACCTTC.

The chain has TRBV21-1 and TRBJ2-5; no check of the table's D call, TRBD2, against the DNA was made. TRBV21-1 is a listed pseudogene. The CDR3 is 14 residues long. CDR3 DNA: TGTGCCAGCCGGAGACTAGTTGGTGGTGAGACCCAGTACTTC. It translates to CASRRLVGGETQYF.

This chain connects TRBV7-9 to TRBJ2-7, with D possibly matching TRBD2 (6 bases). CDR3 length: 15 amino acids. Germline assignment: CDR1 SEHNR and CDR2 FQNEAQ (reference sequence). Trimming pared 6 bases from V and 3 bases from J, leaving 18 bases between. The chain's CDR3 is CASRPPSGDFYEQYF. Here the CDR3 DNA reads TGTGCCAGCAGACCTCCCTCGGGGGATTTCTACGAGCAGTACTTC.

V is TRBV13 and J is TRBJ1-1; TRBD1 is a possible D gene (6 bases). This CDR3 spans 15 amino acids. Trimming pared 5 bases from V and 0 bases from J, leaving 13 bases between. Germline assignment: CDR1 PRHDT and CDR2 FYEKMQ (reference sequence). CDR3 bases: TGTGCCAGCAGCCACCCGACAGGCTTGAACACTGAAGCTTTCTTT. Protein: CASSHPTGLNTEAFF.

V usage is TRBV2 and J usage is TRBJ1-1; unclear D gene. The CDR3 contains 14 residues. V dropped 6 bases and J dropped 3 bases, with 14 bases sitting between them. Germline V CDR1 and CDR2: SNHLY, FYNNEI. CDR3 nucleotides: TGTGCCAGCAGGAGAGGGCCGTACGACACTGAAGCTTTCTTT. Encoded protein: CASRRGPYDTEAFF.

V gene TRBV4-1 combines with J gene TRBJ2-6; D ambiguous. Trimming took 2 bases from V and 0 from J, leaving 5 bases between them. CDR1 and CDR2 from the germline V gene are MGHRA and YSYEKL. There are 15 residues in the CDR3. This CDR3 is CASSQPNSGANVLTF. Here the CDR3 DNA reads TGCGCCAGCAGCCAACCAAACTCTGGGGCCAACGTCCTGACTTTC.